This T cell receptor (beta chain) was retrieved from a study of cytomegalovirus exposure and HLA in healthy donors. The germline CDR1 and CDR2 sequences are SNHLY and FYNNEI. The CDR3 has 14 residues. Trimming left V 6 bases short and J 1 base short, with 9 bases between. It was healthy bone marrow donors who served as donors. With 60 Vbeta and 13 Jbeta primers, the PCR was carried out. Libraries were prepared by immunoSEQ multiplex PCR; TCRdb keeps only in-frame clonotypes and omits some of them. Among around 140,000 clones listed, around 78% were seen once. The TCR originated in a woman in her late teens or twenties in good health and CMV-seronegative. The J gene is TRBJ2-2, the V gene TRBV2; weak D call: TRBD1 (5 bases). Specimen: PBMCs. CDR3: CASRETVNTGELFF. The CDR3 DNA follows: TGTGCCAGCAGGGAGACAGTGAACACCGGGGAGCTGTTTTTT.